The sequence of this T cell receptor (beta chain) was determined in a study of T cell responses to AZD1222 COVID-19 vaccine. As for the study in general: Analyses pooled second doses at about 4 or about 12 weeks.

Sequencing was performed with immunoSEQ multiplex PCR; in TCRdb, only in-frame clones are kept and a portion is missing. The sample has approximately 120,000 clones; approximately 90% are singletons. Comment on this clone: Its specificity is unknown.

General observations from the study: Spike-specific TCRs gained breadth and depth after people received two AZD1222 doses. At study baseline, merely six AZD1222 recipients were seropositive.

The sample in question was peripheral blood, obtained on day 0 of AZD1222 vaccination. This TCR derives from an adult in good health.

This CDR3 is CSVLPGQGSGTEAFF. CDR3 bases: TGCAGCGTTCTACCGGGACAGGGGAGTGGCACTGAAGCTTTCTTT. V gene TRBV29-1 combines with J gene TRBJ1-1; 10 bases agree with TRBD1. CDR3 size: 15 residues. Germline-derived CDR1 and CDR2 are SQVTM and ANQGSEA. V trimming: 5 bases; J trimming: 4 bases; junction bases outside the gene matches: 10.